These T cell receptor beta chains were read from a single sample in a study of blood T cell repertoires in COVID-19. Only in-frame clones appear in the TCRdb table, and some are missing; sequencing was by immunoSEQ multiplex PCR. The sample carries 30,000 to 35,000 clones, approximately 93% recorded once. Sequencing was carried out using peripheral blood. The receptors were gathered from a human donor in a cohort sampled during active COVID-19. Each CDR3 is given with its conserved first and last residue. Fields, in order: CDR3 protein, CDR3 DNA, J gene, D gene, V gene, clone size. The D gene is left open where the match is weak. Clone size, where shown, is once, few, many, or a class for clones that have expanded.

CASRPGQLSYEQYF,TGTGCCAGCAGACCCGGACAGCTCTCCTACGAGCAGTACTTC,TRBJ2-7,.,TRBV11-2,.
CASSPFANQGVNTEAFF,TGTGCCAGCTCACCATTCGCAAACCAAGGGGTGAACACTGAAGCTTTCTTT,TRBJ1-1,.,TRBV18,.
CAISDPVGQGRTQPQHF,TGTGCCATCAGTGACCCCGTGGGACAGGGGAGGACTCAGCCCCAGCATTTT,TRBJ1-5,TRBD1,TRBV10-3,.
CATSSILAGANVLTF,TGTGCCACCAGCAGTATTCTAGCTGGGGCCAACGTCCTGACTTTC,TRBJ2-6,.,TRBV15,.
CASSLIAGGDEQYF,TGTGCCAGCAGCTTAATCGCGGGAGGGGACGAGCAGTACTTC,TRBJ2-7,TRBD2,TRBV7-8,.
CASSLSQGAGNTIYF,TGTGCCAGCAGCCTCAGTCAGGGGGCTGGAAACACCATATATTTT,TRBJ1-3,TRBD1,TRBV3-1/TRBV3-2,.
CASSLFGRGPGYTF,TGCGCCAGCAGCTTGTTTGGCAGGGGTCCTGGCTACACCTTC,TRBJ1-2,.,TRBV5-1,.
CATSVNGANTGELFF,TGTGCCACCAGTGTCAACGGAGCGAACACCGGGGAGCTGTTTTTT,TRBJ2-2,.,TRBV15,once
CASSHRQVNTEAFF,TGTGCCAGCAGCCATAGACAGGTGAACACTGAAGCTTTCTTT,TRBJ1-1,.,TRBV5-6,.
CASTEGSTDTQYF,TGTGCCAGCACGGAGGGTAGCACAGATACGCAGTATTTT,TRBJ2-3,.,TRBV28,.
CASSLFVVLAGAGDTQYF,TGTGCCAGCAGCTTGTTTGTGGTCCTAGCGGGGGCAGGGGATACGCAGTATTTT,TRBJ2-3,TRBD2,TRBV7-9,.
CASSWEGRGYEQYF,TGCGCCAGCAGCTGGGAGGGCCGGGGCTACGAGCAGTACTTC,TRBJ2-7,TRBD2,TRBV5-1,.
CASSLDRTVFNEKLFF,TGTGCCAGCAGCTTAGATCGGACAGTCTTTAATGAAAAACTGTTTTTT,TRBJ1-4,.,TRBV11-2,.
CASSLVAGGYHNEQFF,TGTGCCAGCAGCCTGGTAGCGGGGGGGTACCACAATGAGCAGTTCTTC,TRBJ2-1,TRBD2,TRBV11-2,once
CASSQEYLRDYEQYF,TGTGCCAGCAGCCAAGAATATCTACGGGACTACGAGCAGTACTTC,TRBJ2-7,.,TRBV3-1/TRBV3-2,.
CSVVVRSSYEQYF,TGCAGCGTTGTTGTAAGGAGCTCCTACGAGCAGTACTTC,TRBJ2-7,.,TRBV29-1,once
CASSLYSLNTEAFF,TGTGCCAGCAGTTTATACAGTTTGAACACTGAAGCTTTCTTT,TRBJ1-1,.,TRBV28,.
CASSPRTSGRTTGELFF,TGTGCCAGCTCACCCAGAACTAGCGGGAGGACGACCGGGGAGCTGTTTTTT,TRBJ2-2,TRBD2,TRBV18,.